This section outlines one T cell receptor (beta chain) sequence together with its context. Its antigen is not known. Germline CDR1 is LGHNA and CDR2 is YSLEER. The CDR3 has 13 residues. Trimming took off 0 bases at V and 5 bases at J, with 6 bases between the two ends. This sample was included in a study of CD8 T cells in ankylosing spondylitis. Preparation of TCR beta libraries was done by quantitative 5'-RACE with molecular barcodes. TCRdb reanalysed the 5' RACE reads using MiXCR and keeps one entry per CDR3 protein. The sample lists around 140,000 distinct CDR3 sequences; 17% were seen once. Study results and caveats: Clones linked to disease were reported to show significant enrichment in matched ankylosing spondylitis synovial fluid. Certain motif variants had earlier appeared in reactive arthritis synovial fluid and blood. Blood of patients with ankylosing spondylitis appeared to be characterized by a TCR beta motif of several highly homologous variants. Within peripheral blood, clones linked to disease were CD8+ and relatively rare.

The sequence was obtained from a male donor with ankylosing spondylitis. The V call is TRBV4-3, the J call TRBJ2-3, with D hard to call. The sequencing sample was made of blood, either unsorted or a sorted T cell fraction (not recorded which). In DNA, the CDR3 is TGCGCCAGCAGCCAAGATTTAGGAGATACGCAGTATTTT. Translated, it gives CASSQDLGDTQYF.